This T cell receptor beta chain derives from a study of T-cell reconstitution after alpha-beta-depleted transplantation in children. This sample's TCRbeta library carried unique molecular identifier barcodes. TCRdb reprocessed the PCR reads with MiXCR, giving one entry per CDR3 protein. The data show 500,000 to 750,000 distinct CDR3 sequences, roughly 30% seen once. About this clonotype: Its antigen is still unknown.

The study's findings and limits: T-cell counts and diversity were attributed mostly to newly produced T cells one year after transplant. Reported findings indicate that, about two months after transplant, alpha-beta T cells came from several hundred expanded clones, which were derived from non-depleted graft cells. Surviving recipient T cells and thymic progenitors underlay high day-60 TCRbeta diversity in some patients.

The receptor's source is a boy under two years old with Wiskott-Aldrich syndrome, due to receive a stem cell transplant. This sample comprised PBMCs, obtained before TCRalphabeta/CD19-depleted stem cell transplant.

The CDR3 loop is CASSPKDRAAYEQYF. The DNA for the CDR3 is TGTGCCAGCAGTCCTAAGGACAGGGCGGCCTACGAGCAGTACTTC. The rearrangement joins TRBV2 to TRBJ2-7, with 8 positions matching TRBD1. Germline V lookup: CDR1 SNHLY, CDR2 FYNNEI. The CDR3 extends over 15 amino acids. With V trimmed by 5 bases and J by 2 bases, 8 bases remained unmatched.